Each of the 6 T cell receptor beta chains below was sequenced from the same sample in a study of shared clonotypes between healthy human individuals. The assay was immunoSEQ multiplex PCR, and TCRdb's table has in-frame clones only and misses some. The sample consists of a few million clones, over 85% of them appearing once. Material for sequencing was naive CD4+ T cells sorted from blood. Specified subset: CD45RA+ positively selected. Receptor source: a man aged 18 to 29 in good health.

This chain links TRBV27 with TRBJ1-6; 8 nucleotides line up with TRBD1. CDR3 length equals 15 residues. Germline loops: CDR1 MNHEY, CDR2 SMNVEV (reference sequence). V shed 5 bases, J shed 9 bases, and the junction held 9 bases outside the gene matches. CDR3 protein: CASSPRQGSASPLHF. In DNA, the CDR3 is TGTGCCAGCAGTCCTCGACAGGGGTCAGCTTCACCCCTCCACTTT.

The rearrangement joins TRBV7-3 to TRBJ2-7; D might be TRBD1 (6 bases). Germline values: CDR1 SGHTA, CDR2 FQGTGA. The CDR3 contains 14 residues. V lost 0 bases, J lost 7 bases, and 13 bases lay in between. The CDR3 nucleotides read TGTGCCAGCAGCTTAACCGGACAGTCAGGGGAGCAGTACTTC. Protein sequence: CASSLTGQSGEQYF.

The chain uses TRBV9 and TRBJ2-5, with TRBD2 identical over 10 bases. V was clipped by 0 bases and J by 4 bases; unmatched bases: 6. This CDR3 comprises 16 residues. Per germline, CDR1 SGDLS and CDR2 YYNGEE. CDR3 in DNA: TGTGCCAGCAGCGTAGAAGCGGGAGGGAAGAGAGAGACCCAGTACTTC. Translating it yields CASSVEAGGKRETQYF.

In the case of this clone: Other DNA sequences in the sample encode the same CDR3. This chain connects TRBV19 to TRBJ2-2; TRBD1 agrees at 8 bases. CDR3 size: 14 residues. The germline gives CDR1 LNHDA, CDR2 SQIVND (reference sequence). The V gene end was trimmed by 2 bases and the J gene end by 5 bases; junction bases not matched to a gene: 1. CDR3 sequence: CASSIQGATGELFF. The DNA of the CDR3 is TGTGCCAGTAGTATACAGGGGGCTACCGGGGAGCTGTTTTTT.

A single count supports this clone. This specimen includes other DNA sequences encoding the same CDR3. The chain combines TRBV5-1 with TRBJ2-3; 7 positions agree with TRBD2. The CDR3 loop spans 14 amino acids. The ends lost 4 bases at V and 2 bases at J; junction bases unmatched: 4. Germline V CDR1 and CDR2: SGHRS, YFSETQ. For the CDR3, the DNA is TGCGCCAGCAGCCCGCTAGCGGCCACAGATACGCAGTATTTT. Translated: CASSPLAATDTQYF.

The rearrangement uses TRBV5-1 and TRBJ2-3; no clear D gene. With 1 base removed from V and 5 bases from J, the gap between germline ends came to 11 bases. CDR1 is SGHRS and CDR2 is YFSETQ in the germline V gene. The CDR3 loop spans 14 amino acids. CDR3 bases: TGCGCCAGCAGCTTGAGCTGGGGTGGAGATACGCAGTATTTT. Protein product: CASSLSWGGDTQYF.